Sequencing of this T cell receptor (beta chain) was carried out in a study of blood T cell repertoires in COVID-19 (dated by TCRdb to the early 2020s). Regarding the study in general: Samples from collaborators originated in the United States, Italy and Spain and spanned both the acute and convalescent phases of COVID-19. The prospective study material was composed of cDNA or gDNA derived from T cells, B-cell-depleted T cells, or PBMCs. Deeply sampled blood TCRbeta repertoires from subjects exposed to, actively infected with, or recovered from COVID-19 were included in the dataset. The repertoires were made available in a free public database intended to serve as a resource for research on the immune response to SARS-CoV-2. The samples were drawn from the first 160 participants of the ongoing ImmuneRACE study and from roughly 1,300 subjects provided by 6 global collaborators. Nearly every sample came with metadata listing a de-identified subject ID, COVID-19 status, age in years and sex. Where available, HLA class I and class II types were obtained from metadata supplied by the sample provider rather than from assay-based typing. General study outcomes and caveats: How much clinical and demographic metadata was included differed by source and by participant, and the metadata was provided uncurated.

Comments on this clone: The antigen it recognizes is unknown. No much larger clone is present one base from it, and per-base qualities are unavailable.

Collaborating institutions collected whole blood in K2EDTA tubes following their own protocols. Collaborator samples were shipped for TCRbeta analysis as frozen whole blood, isolated PBMCs, or DNA extracted from either sample type. TCRbeta CDR3 regions were amplified from genomic DNA by means of the immunoSEQ Assay, a bias-controlled multiplex PCR. For the original study's pipeline: The number of nucleated cells in each sample was estimated by amplification of reference gene primers within the assay. To quantify the absolute abundance of each unique TCRbeta CDR3 rearrangement, sequence reads were collapsed and filtered. For each sample, productive Simpson clonality was calculated by taking the square root of Simpson's diversity index across productive rearrangements. Here the immuneACCESS table is served through TCRdb, limited to in-frame sequences with V and J called. Missing clones are a known gap in these copies; in checked studies unresolved V genes cover under half, and the rest lacks a known reason. V, J and clone size reflect that table, while D and trimming were determined from the DNA. The sample table records about 92,000 clones; roughly nine tenths of these occur just once. Clones ranked in the top ten supply 1.8% of the sample.

Trimming takes 8 bases from V and 7 bases from J, and the germline ends sit 17 bases apart. Taken from the germline V gene (reference sequence), the CDR1 and CDR2 loops are LNHDA and SQIVND. The CDR3 contains 14 residues, cysteine and phenylalanine counted. The read is trimmed to its CDR3 DNA, 42 bases read in frame from base 1. What was sequenced was peripheral blood. This TCR derives from a human donor with active COVID-19. The donor label of this sample is uncertain. The V gene is TRBV19 and the J gene is TRBJ1-4, and perhaps TRBD1 as D gene, on 6 matching bases. The CDR3 corresponds to CASESAGALEKLFF. The nucleotide sequence is given as TGTGCCAGTGAGAGCGCGGGGGCTCTTGAAAAACTGTTTTTT.